Sequencing of this TCR beta chain was carried out in a study of T cells in women clearing cervical HPV infection (dated by TCRdb to the late 2010s). About the full investigation: The cases were under 30 women with histologically confirmed HPV16-related CIN3 or worse, and 2 of these cases were invasive cancers. The controls were around 25 women whose single incident HPV16 infection cleared within 12 months with no development of precancer or cancer. Case blood was taken at the visit when the lesion was first identified, whereas control blood was taken when infection was no longer detected. Among cases, blood sampling came a median of almost 150 days after lesion detection, with an interquartile range of about 80 to 220 days. Since HLA typing was available for only a few women, HLA type could not be ruled out as a confounder. Nested within Costa Rica's Guanacaste HPV Natural History Study, an exploratory proof-of-principle case-control study compared TCR repertoires across cervical HPV16 outcomes. Cases and controls were matched on year of sample collection and on age within five years. A median age of around 30 years was observed in cases versus less than 40 in controls, and no significant differences in baseline characteristics were found. The parent cohort enrolled 10,000 or so women aged 18 or older in Guanacaste, Costa Rica, during about 1993 to 1994 and followed them for less than 8 years. As quality controls, five blinded duplicates were added to each group, bringing the total to roughly 60 samples made up of approximately 50 participants and 10 or so replicates. Overall study outcomes, separate from this receptor: Whether associations preceded infection or resulted from infection could not be shown with the cross-sectional design, and effector/memory subsets and HPV-specific T cells were not isolated. Lower TRBV6-7 relative abundance was observed in cases than in controls (about 0.1% versus 0.15%; Bonferroni P = 0.0008). Across sequencing depths, CIN3+ cases showed significantly higher TCR repertoire richness than controls, but evenness did not differ between the groups. By combining richness with V gene abundances, random forest classifiers separated cases from controls with an estimated AUC of about 0.83. Because the number of T cells per sample was unknown, the richness differences could reflect varying T-cell content rather than repertoire biology.

Every participant had a single incident cervical HPV16 infection, and women with prevalent HPV16 infections were excluded. Cervical HPV DNA was detected by MY09/MY11 PCR, and genotyping was performed by dot-blot hybridization. Roughly 16 mL of heparinized blood were centrifuged, and the buffy coat was split into aliquots, frozen at -30 degrees C, and then kept at -80 degrees C. QIAGEN kits were used to extract genomic DNA from the buffy coat specimens. Measured from the cysteine to the phenylalanine, the CDR3 is 15 residues long. The DNA has 36 bases, all within the CDR3, and is read from base 1. The germline V gene specifies SGHVS as CDR1 and FNYEAQ as CDR2. V loses 5 bases at its end and J loses 1 base; junction bases beyond the gene matches: 4. In regard to this clone: Its antigen specificity is not known. Read coverage stops 3 residues before the CDR3 terminus; the germline J gene supplies the remainder.

TCR beta CDR3 regions were amplified by multiplex PCR using the immunoSEQ assay from an average of 1200 ng genomic DNA per sample. The assay corrected primer bias using a complete synthetic TCR repertoire to establish an amplification baseline. Amplicons were sequenced on the Illumina platform. Turning to the authors' computational methods: Sequence errors were corrected by clustering with frequency ratios and a modified nearest-neighbor algorithm, and the sequences were then analyzed in the immunoSEQ Analyzer using IMGT gene definitions. At each rarefaction depth, TCR richness and evenness were averaged across 20 rarefaction repeats, and samples with fewer sequences than that depth were excluded. Wilcoxon rank sum tests with FDR correction were used to compare V, D and J gene relative abundances between the groups. Blinded duplicates gave an intraclass correlation of about 96% for TCR richness and an average of about 76% across 70 or so gene segments. The source is immuneACCESS, and TCRdb retained only in-frame sequences with V and J called. Part of the clones is not carried over; for the studies checked, unresolved V genes explain less than half of this, and the remainder is unexplained. The D gene and trimming were derived from the DNA, and the V and J assignments and clone size from that table. This specimen's table enumerates roughly 29,000 clones. The ten largest clonotypes hold 2.5% to 3.5% of the sample.

Rearrangement joined TRBV7-6 to TRBJ1-3; TRBD1 fits 8 bases in the junction. The source is a woman between 18 and 75 years old with a cervical HPV16 infection that either progressed to CIN3+ or cleared (not recorded which). Sequencing was done on a sample of blood buffy coat. The covered CDR3 bases are TGTGCCAGCAGCCCTCAGGGGGCTTCTGGAAACACC. Translation gives CASSPQGASGNT. The entire CDR3 protein is CASSPQGASGNTIYF.